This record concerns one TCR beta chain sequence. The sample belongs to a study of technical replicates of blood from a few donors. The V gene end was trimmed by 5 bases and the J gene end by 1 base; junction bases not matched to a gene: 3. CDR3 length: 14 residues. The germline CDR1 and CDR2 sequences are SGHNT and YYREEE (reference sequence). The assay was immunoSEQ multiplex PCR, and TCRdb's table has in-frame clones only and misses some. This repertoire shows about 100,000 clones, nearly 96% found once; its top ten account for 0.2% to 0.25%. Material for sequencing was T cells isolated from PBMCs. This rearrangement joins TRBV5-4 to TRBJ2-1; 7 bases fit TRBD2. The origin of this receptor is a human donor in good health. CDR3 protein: CASRVGGSYNEQFF. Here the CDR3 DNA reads TGTGCCAGCAGGGTCGGGGGGTCCTACAATGAGCAGTTCTTC.